This is a list of T cell receptor beta chains from one sample in a study of blood T cell repertoires in COVID-19. The repertoire was sequenced with immunoSEQ multiplex PCR; TCRdb's copy has only in-frame clones and lacks some. The sample contains 95,000 or so clones, 84% of which appear only once. The sequencing input was peripheral blood. The source is a human donor in a cohort sampled during active COVID-19. The CDR3 runs from the conserved cysteine through the conserved F or W. The D gene is left open where the match is weak. The size field is filled for only some rows; it gives once, few, many or a size class.

length: 12; J: TRBJ1-1; size: NA; V: TRBV6-5; D: TRBD1; CDR3: CASSRTGHEAFF; DNA: TGTGCCAGCAGCAGGACAGGGCATGAAGCTTTCTTT
length: 17; J: TRBJ2-1; size: NA; V: TRBV7-2; D: NA; CDR3: CASSPRVAASSYNEQFF; DNA: TGTGCCAGCAGCCCCCGGGTGGCGGCGAGCTCCTACAATGAGCAGTTCTTC
length: 15; J: TRBJ2-1; size: NA; V: TRBV19; D: TRBD1; CDR3: CASSAPDRGGGEQFF; DNA: TGTGCCAGTAGTGCCCCTGACAGGGGAGGCGGTGAGCAGTTCTTC
length: 14; J: TRBJ1-5; size: NA; V: TRBV27; D: NA; CDR3: CASSQRQNNQPQHF; DNA: TGTGCCAGCAGTCAAAGACAGAACAATCAGCCCCAGCATTTT
length: 14; J: TRBJ1-2; size: NA; V: TRBV6-4; D: NA; CDR3: CASSAGGLSYGYTF; DNA: TGTGCCAGCAGCGCCGGGGGGTTGTCGTATGGCTACACCTTC
length: 12; J: TRBJ2-1; size: NA; V: TRBV12-5; D: NA; CDR3: CASGLNSDEQFF; DNA: TGTGCTAGTGGTTTGAATAGTGATGAGCAGTTCTTC
length: 17; J: TRBJ1-1; size: NA; V: TRBV19; D: TRBD1; CDR3: CASSIWGTGGKNTEAFF; DNA: TGTGCCAGTAGTATTTGGGGGACAGGGGGGAAGAACACTGAAGCTTTCTTT
length: 13; J: TRBJ1-2; size: NA; V: TRBV29-1; D: TRBD1; CDR3: CSVGDRVAYGYTF; DNA: TGCAGCGTGGGTGACAGGGTAGCCTATGGCTACACCTTC
length: 15; J: TRBJ1-2; size: NA; V: TRBV2; D: TRBD1; CDR3: CASSVQGQGNYGYTF; DNA: TGTGCCAGCAGCGTGCAGGGACAGGGGAACTATGGCTACACCTTC
length: 13; J: TRBJ1-2; size: NA; V: TRBV10-3; D: TRBD1; CDR3: CAISATGDYGYTF; DNA: TGTGCCATCAGCGCTACAGGGGACTATGGCTACACCTTC
length: 16; J: TRBJ2-5; size: NA; V: TRBV28; D: NA; CDR3: CASSLTRSRARETQYF; DNA: TGTGCCAGCAGCTTGACTAGGTCTAGGGCCCGAGAGACCCAGTACTTC
length: 11; J: TRBJ2-5; size: NA; V: TRBV2; D: NA; CDR3: CASSEAGTQYF; DNA: TGTGCCAGCAGTGAGGCGGGGACCCAGTACTTC
length: 15; J: TRBJ1-3; size: NA; V: TRBV5-5; D: NA; CDR3: CASSRDSSVGNTIYF; DNA: TGTGCCAGCAGCCGGGACTCCTCGGTCGGAAACACCATATATTTT
length: 16; J: TRBJ2-3; size: NA; V: TRBV2; D: TRBD2; CDR3: CASSLGLAGKADTQYF; DNA: TGTGCCAGCAGTCTTGGACTAGCGGGAAAGGCAGATACGCAGTATTTT
length: 15; J: TRBJ2-2; size: NA; V: TRBV7-3; D: NA; CDR3: CASSPGLPNTGELFF; DNA: TGTGCCAGCAGCCCGGGACTCCCTAACACCGGGGAGCTGTTTTTT
length: 17; J: TRBJ2-1; size: NA; V: TRBV9; D: TRBD2; CDR3: CASSVGTSGSSYNEQFF; DNA: TGTGCCAGCAGCGTAGGGACTAGCGGGAGCTCCTACAATGAGCAGTTCTTC
length: 14; J: TRBJ1-1; size: NA; V: TRBV19; D: NA; CDR3: CASSIFGGGTEAFF; DNA: TGTGCCAGTAGTATCTTCGGGGGTGGTACTGAAGCTTTCTTT
length: 13; J: TRBJ1-4; size: NA; V: TRBV7-2; D: NA; CDR3: CASSFTANEKLFF; DNA: TGTGCCAGCAGCTTTACAGCTAATGAAAAACTGTTTTTT
length: 15; J: TRBJ2-1; size: NA; V: TRBV2; D: TRBD2; CDR3: CASSEVGLVYNEQFF; DNA: TGTGCCAGCAGTGAAGTCGGACTAGTATACAATGAGCAGTTCTTC
length: 14; J: TRBJ2-3; size: NA; V: TRBV29-1; D: NA; CDR3: CSVSGQRSLDTQYF; DNA: TGCAGCGTAAGCGGGCAGAGGTCCCTGGATACGCAGTATTTT
length: 16; J: TRBJ2-1; size: NA; V: TRBV14; D: NA; CDR3: CASSYGVSLSYNEQFF; DNA: TGTGCCAGCAGCTACGGAGTGTCTCTATCCTACAATGAGCAGTTCTTC
length: 18; J: TRBJ2-2; size: NA; V: TRBV5-5; D: NA; CDR3: CASSSRPSLGRNTGELFF; DNA: TGTGCCAGCAGCTCTCGGCCCTCACTTGGGAGAAACACCGGGGAGCTGTTTTTT
length: 15; J: TRBJ1-1; size: NA; V: TRBV7-8; D: TRBD1; CDR3: CASSHLTGGNTEAFF; DNA: TGTGCCAGCAGTCACCTTACAGGGGGGAACACTGAAGCTTTCTTT
length: 17; J: TRBJ1-4; size: NA; V: TRBV7-2; D: TRBD1; CDR3: CASSHGQGSTTNEKLFF; DNA: TGTGCCAGCAGCCATGGACAGGGGTCCACAACTAATGAAAAACTGTTTTTT
length: 15; J: TRBJ1-3; size: NA; V: TRBV6-5; D: TRBD1; CDR3: CASTPGQYSGNTIYF; DNA: TGTGCCAGCACCCCGGGACAGTACTCTGGAAACACCATATATTTT
length: 15; J: TRBJ1-1; size: once; V: TRBV7-2; D: TRBD1; CDR3: CASSSQGQLNTEAFF; DNA: TGTGCCAGCAGCTCACAGGGGCAGCTGAACACTGAAGCTTTCTTT
length: 17; J: TRBJ2-3; size: NA; V: TRBV6-2/TRBV6-3; D: NA; CDR3: CASSYSLAPTTRDTQYF; DNA: TGTGCCAGCAGTTACTCCCTAGCGCCCACCACACGGGATACGCAGTATTTT
length: 14; J: TRBJ1-3; size: NA; V: TRBV11-2; D: NA; CDR3: CASSLVSSGNTIYF; DNA: TGTGCCAGCAGCTTAGTCAGCTCTGGAAACACCATATATTTT
length: 15; J: TRBJ2-7; size: NA; V: TRBV21-1; D: NA; CDR3: CASSKLASGRNEQYF; DNA: TGTGCCAGCAGCAAATTGGCTAGCGGGAGGAACGAGCAGTACTTC
length: 14; J: TRBJ1-5; size: NA; V: TRBV28; D: TRBD1; CDR3: CASRILQGAQPQHF; DNA: TGTGCCAGCAGGATACTACAGGGGGCTCAGCCCCAGCATTTT
length: 15; J: TRBJ1-1; size: NA; V: TRBV2; D: NA; CDR3: CASRASQGGNTEAFF; DNA: TGTGCCAGCAGAGCTTCACAGGGTGGGAACACTGAAGCTTTCTTT
length: 12; J: TRBJ1-2; size: NA; V: TRBV5-1; D: TRBD1; CDR3: CASSLTGEGYTF; DNA: TGCGCCAGCAGCTTGACAGGGGAAGGCTACACCTTC
length: 16; J: TRBJ1-5; size: few; V: TRBV7-2; D: TRBD1; CDR3: CASSLGGTGAGQPQHF; DNA: TGTGCCAGCAGCTTAGGGGGCACAGGGGCTGGGCAGCCCCAGCATTTT
length: 18; J: TRBJ2-3; size: NA; V: TRBV15; D: TRBD2; CDR3: CATSRAKSGATSTDTQYF; DNA: TGTGCCACCAGCAGAGCCAAAAGCGGGGCTACTAGCACAGATACGCAGTATTTT
length: 15; J: TRBJ1-1; size: NA; V: TRBV5-1; D: NA; CDR3: CASSLARGGGYEAFF; DNA: TGCGCCAGCAGCTTGGCGCGGGGTGGCGGATATGAAGCTTTCTTT
length: 19; J: TRBJ1-1; size: NA; V: TRBV1; D: NA; CDR3: CTSSQVRDRGREGNTEAFF; DNA: TGCACCAGCAGCCAAGTACGGGACAGGGGGCGGGAGGGGAACACTGAAGCTTTCTTT
length: 16; J: TRBJ2-5; size: NA; V: TRBV19; D: TRBD2; CDR3: CASSMASGAAGETQYF; DNA: TGTGCCAGTAGTATGGCTAGCGGGGCCGCGGGGGAGACCCAGTACTTC
length: 14; J: TRBJ1-1; size: once; V: TRBV18; D: NA; CDR3: CASSPRSVNTEAFF; DNA: TGTGCCAGCTCACCACGTTCGGTGAACACTGAAGCTTTCTTT
length: 13; J: TRBJ2-1; size: NA; V: TRBV5-5; D: NA; CDR3: CASSLLANNEQFF; DNA: TGTGCCAGCAGCTTATTAGCGAACAATGAGCAGTTCTTC
length: 16; J: TRBJ2-7; size: NA; V: TRBV12-5; D: NA; CDR3: CASGLVAGTGVNEQYF; DNA: TGTGCTAGTGGTTTGGTAGCGGGCACGGGGGTGAACGAGCAGTACTTC
length: 15; J: TRBJ2-7; size: NA; V: TRBV6-2/TRBV6-3; D: NA; CDR3: CASSFLGLPSDEQYF; DNA: TGTGCCAGCAGTTTCCTGGGGCTACCGTCGGACGAGCAGTACTTC
length: 16; J: TRBJ1-2; size: NA; V: TRBV15; D: TRBD1; CDR3: CATSRGQGTGDYGYTF; DNA: TGTGCCACCAGCAGAGGCCAGGGGACAGGGGACTATGGCTACACCTTC
length: 16; J: TRBJ1-1; size: few; V: TRBV11-3; D: NA; CDR3: CASSLDGRDGREGAFF; DNA: TGTGCCAGCAGCTTGGATGGTAGGGACGGCCGGGAGGGAGCTTTCTTT
length: 22; J: TRBJ1-2; size: NA; V: TRBV7-3; D: TRBD1; CDR3: CASSFPHTGTGGGRWNNYGYTF; DNA: TGTGCCAGCAGCTTCCCGCATACGGGGACAGGGGGCGGAAGGTGGAATAACTATGGCTACACCTTC
length: 14; J: TRBJ1-4; size: NA; V: TRBV5-1; D: TRBD1; CDR3: CASSLDRGNEKLFF; DNA: TGCGCCAGCAGCTTGGACAGGGGAAATGAAAAACTGTTTTTT
length: 15; J: TRBJ2-7; size: NA; V: TRBV2; D: NA; CDR3: CASRFGLAESREQYF; DNA: TGTGCCAGCAGGTTCGGGTTAGCCGAGTCTAGGGAGCAGTACTTC
length: 15; J: TRBJ1-1; size: few; V: TRBV7-9; D: NA; CDR3: CASSSQDTRNTEAFF; DNA: TGTGCCAGCAGCTCACAAGACACTAGGAACACTGAAGCTTTCTTT
length: 16; J: TRBJ2-1; size: once; V: TRBV11-2; D: NA; CDR3: CASSLVAGLVTNEQFF; DNA: TGTGCCAGCAGCTTGGTGGCGGGACTCGTCACGAATGAGCAGTTCTTC
length: 15; J: TRBJ2-5; size: NA; V: TRBV3-1/TRBV3-2; D: TRBD2; CDR3: CASSQGRGERETQYF; DNA: TGTGCCAGCAGCCAAGGACGGGGGGAACGAGAGACCCAGTACTTC
length: 13; J: TRBJ1-3; size: NA; V: TRBV12-3/TRBV12-4; D: NA; CDR3: CASGHSFENTIYF; DNA: TGTGCCAGCGGGCACTCCTTTGAAAACACCATATATTTT
length: 12; J: TRBJ2-2; size: NA; V: TRBV2; D: NA; CDR3: CASSQGPGELFF; DNA: TGTGCCAGCAGCCAAGGTCCGGGAGAGCTGTTTTTT
length: 14; J: TRBJ2-2; size: few; V: TRBV19; D: TRBD1; CDR3: CASRSTGSTGELFF; DNA: TGTGCCAGTAGGTCGACAGGGTCCACCGGGGAGCTGTTTTTT
length: 13; J: TRBJ2-7; size: NA; V: TRBV6-5; D: TRBD2; CDR3: CASSYDGGSEQYF; DNA: TGTGCCAGCAGTTACGACGGGGGGAGCGAGCAGTACTTC
length: 13; J: TRBJ1-6; size: NA; V: TRBV18; D: TRBD1; CDR3: CASTTGDPSPLHF; DNA: TGTGCCAGCACCACAGGGGATCCCTCACCCCTCCACTTT
length: 15; J: TRBJ2-3; size: NA; V: TRBV29-1; D: TRBD1; CDR3: CSVEIGTVSTDTQYF; DNA: TGCAGCGTCGAGATTGGGACAGTCAGCACAGATACGCAGTATTTT